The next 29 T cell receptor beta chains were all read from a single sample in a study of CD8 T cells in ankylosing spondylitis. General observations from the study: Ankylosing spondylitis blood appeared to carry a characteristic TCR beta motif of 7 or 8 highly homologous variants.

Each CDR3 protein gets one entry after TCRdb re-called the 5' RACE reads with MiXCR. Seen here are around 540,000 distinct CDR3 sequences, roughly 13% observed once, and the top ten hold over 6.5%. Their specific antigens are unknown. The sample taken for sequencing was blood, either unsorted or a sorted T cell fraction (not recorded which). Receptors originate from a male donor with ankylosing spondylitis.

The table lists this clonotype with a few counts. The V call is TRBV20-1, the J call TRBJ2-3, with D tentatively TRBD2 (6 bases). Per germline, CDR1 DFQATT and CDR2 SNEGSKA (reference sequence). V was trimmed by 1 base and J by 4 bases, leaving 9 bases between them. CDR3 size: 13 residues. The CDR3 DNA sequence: TGCAGTGCTAGAGTACTAGCCGCAGATACGCAGTATTTT. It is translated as CSARVLAADTQYF.

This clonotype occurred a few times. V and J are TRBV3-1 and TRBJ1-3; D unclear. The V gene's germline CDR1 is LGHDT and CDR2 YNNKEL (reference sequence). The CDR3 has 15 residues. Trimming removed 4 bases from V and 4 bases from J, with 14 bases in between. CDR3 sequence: CASSRGTTRGNTIYF. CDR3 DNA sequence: TGTGCCAGCAGCCGAGGAACAACCCGCGGAAACACCATATATTTT.

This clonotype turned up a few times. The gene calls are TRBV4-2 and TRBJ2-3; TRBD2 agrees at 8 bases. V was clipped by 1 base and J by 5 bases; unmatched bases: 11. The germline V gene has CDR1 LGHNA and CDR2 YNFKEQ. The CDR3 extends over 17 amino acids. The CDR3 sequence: CASSQGLAGLGGDTQYF. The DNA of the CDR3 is TGTGCCAGCAGCCAAGGGCTAGCGGGTCTGGGAGGAGATACGCAGTATTTT.

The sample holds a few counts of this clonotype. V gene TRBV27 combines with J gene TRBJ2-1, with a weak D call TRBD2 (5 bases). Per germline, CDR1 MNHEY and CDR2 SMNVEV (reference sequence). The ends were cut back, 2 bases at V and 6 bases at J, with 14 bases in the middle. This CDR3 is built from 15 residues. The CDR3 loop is CASSLGLAESNEQFF. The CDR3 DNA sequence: TGTGCCAGCAGTTTAGGGCTAGCCGAGTCCAATGAGCAGTTCTTC.

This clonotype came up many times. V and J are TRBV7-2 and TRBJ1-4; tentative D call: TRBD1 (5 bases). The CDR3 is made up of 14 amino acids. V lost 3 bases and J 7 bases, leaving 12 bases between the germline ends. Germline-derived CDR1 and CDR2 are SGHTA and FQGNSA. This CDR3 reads CASSFTATVEKLFF. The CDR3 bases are TGTGCCAGCAGCTTCACAGCGACAGTTGAAAAACTGTTTTTT.

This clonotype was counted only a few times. CDR3 sequence: CASSSSTGFYNEQFF. CDR3 DNA sequence: TGTGCCAGCAGCTCATCCACGGGGTTCTACAATGAGCAGTTCTTC. The chain is built from TRBV11-3 and TRBJ2-1; possible D gene TRBD2, 5 bases. The V end lost 4 bases, the J end lost 3 bases, and 13 bases lay between the germline ends. Germline CDR1 SGHNT, CDR2 YENEEA. CDR3 length: 15 residues.

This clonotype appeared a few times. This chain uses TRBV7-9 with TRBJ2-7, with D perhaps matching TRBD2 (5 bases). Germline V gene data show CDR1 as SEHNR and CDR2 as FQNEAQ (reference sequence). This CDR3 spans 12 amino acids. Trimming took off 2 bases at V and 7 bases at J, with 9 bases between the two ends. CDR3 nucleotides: TGTGCCAGCAGCTTATTAGAGCGGGAGCAGTACTTC. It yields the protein CASSLLEREQYF.

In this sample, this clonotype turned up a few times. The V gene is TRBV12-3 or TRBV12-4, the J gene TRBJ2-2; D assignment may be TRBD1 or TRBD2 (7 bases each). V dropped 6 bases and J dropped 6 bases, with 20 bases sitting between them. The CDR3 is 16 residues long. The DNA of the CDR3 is TGTGCCAGCAGGCAAAGCGGGACAGCTGCGGCCGGGGAGCTGTTTTTT. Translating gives CASRQSGTAAAGELFF.

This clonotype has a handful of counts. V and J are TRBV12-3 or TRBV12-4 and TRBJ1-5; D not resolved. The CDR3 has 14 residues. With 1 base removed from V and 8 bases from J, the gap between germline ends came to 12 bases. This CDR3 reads CASSLGQLPEPQHF. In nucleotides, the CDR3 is TGTGCCAGCAGTTTAGGGCAGCTTCCGGAGCCCCAGCATTTT.

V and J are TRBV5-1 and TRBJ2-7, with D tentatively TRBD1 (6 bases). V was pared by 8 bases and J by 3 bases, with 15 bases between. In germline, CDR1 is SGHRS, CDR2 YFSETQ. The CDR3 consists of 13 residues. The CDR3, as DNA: TGCGCCAGTAAAAGGGACATCAACTACGAGCAGTACTTC. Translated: CASKRDINYEQYF.

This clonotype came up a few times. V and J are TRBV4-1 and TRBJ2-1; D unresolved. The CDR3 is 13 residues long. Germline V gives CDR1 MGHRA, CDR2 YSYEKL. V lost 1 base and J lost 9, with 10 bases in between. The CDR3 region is CASSQAPRLEQFF. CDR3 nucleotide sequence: TGCGCCAGCAGCCAAGCCCCACGTCTTGAGCAGTTCTTC.

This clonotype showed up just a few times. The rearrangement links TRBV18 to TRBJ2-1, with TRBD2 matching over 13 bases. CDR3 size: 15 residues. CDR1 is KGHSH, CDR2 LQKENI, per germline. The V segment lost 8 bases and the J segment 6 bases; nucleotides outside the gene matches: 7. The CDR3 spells CASVRTSGSTNEQFF. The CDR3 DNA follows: TGTGCCAGCGTACGGACTAGCGGGAGTACCAATGAGCAGTTCTTC.

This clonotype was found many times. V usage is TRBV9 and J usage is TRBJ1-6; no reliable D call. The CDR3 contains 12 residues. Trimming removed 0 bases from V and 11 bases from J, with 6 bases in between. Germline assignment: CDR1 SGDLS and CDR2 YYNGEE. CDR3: CASSVDGPPLHF. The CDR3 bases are TGTGCCAGCAGCGTAGACGGGCCACCCCTCCACTTT. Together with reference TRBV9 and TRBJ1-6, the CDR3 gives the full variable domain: DSGVTQTPKHLITATGQRVTLRCSPRSGDLSVYWYQQSLDQGLQFLIQYYNGEERAKGNILERFSAQQFPDLHSELNLSSLELGDSALYFCASSVDGPPLHFGNGTRLTVT.

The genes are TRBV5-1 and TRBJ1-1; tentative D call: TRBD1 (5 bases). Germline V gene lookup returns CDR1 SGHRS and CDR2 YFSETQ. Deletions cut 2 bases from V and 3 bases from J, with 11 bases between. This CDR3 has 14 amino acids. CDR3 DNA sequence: TGCGCCAGCAGCTTCTTTTCGGGGGACACTGAAGCTTTCTTT. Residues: CASSFFSGDTEAFF.

In nucleotides, the CDR3 is TGTGCCAGCAGTGATACTTACGAGCAGTACTTC. This encodes CASSDTYEQYF. This chain joins TRBV6-6 and TRBJ2-7; D remains ambiguous. Germline-derived CDR1 and CDR2 are MNHNY and SVGAGI (reference sequence). V shed 5 bases and J shed 4 bases, with 6 bases lying between them. This CDR3 is built from 11 residues.

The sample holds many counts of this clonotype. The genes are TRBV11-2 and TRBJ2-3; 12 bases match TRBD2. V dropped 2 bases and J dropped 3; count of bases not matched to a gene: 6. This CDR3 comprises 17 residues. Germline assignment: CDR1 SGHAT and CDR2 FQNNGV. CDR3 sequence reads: CASSLRLAGGPTDTQYF. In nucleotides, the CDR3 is TGTGCCAGCAGCTTAAGGCTAGCGGGAGGGCCGACAGATACGCAGTATTTT.

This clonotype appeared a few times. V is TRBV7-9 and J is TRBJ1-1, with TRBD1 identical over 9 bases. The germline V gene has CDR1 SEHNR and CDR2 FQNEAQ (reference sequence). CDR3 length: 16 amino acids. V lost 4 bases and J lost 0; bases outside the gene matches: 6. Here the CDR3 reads CASSSRDRVMNTEAFF. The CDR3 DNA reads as TGTGCCAGCAGCTCCCGGGACAGGGTTATGAACACTGAAGCTTTCTTT.

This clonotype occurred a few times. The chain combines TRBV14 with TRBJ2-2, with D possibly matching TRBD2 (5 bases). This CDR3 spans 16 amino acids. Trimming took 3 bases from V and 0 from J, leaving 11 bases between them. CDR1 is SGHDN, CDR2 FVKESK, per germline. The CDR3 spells CASSQLGGANTGELFF. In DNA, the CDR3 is TGTGCCAGCAGCCAGCTCGGAGGAGCGAACACCGGGGAGCTGTTTTTT.

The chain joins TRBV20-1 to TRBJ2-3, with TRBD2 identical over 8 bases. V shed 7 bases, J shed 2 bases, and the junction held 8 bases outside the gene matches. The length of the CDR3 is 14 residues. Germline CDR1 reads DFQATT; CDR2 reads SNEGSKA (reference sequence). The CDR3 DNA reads TGCAGTGGGGGCTCTAGCGGGCTCACAGATACGCAGTATTTT. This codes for CSGGSSGLTDTQYF.

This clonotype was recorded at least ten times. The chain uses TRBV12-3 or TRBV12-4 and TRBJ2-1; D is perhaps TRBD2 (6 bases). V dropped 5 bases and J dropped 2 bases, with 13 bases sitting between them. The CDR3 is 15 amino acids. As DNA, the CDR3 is TGTGCCAGCAGTCCAGCGGGCCTAACCTACAATGAGCAGTTCTTC. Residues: CASSPAGLTYNEQFF.

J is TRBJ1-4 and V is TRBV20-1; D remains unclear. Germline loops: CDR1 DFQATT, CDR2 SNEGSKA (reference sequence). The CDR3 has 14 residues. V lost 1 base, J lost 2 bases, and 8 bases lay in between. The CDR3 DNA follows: TGCAGTGCTAGAGGAGAATCGACTAATGAAAAACTGTTTTTT. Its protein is CSARGESTNEKLFF.

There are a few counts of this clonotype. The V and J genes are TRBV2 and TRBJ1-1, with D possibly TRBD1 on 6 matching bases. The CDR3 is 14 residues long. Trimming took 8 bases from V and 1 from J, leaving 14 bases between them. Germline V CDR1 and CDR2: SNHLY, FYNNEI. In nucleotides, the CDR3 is TGTGCCAGCGCCTGGAGGGGGGAGAACACTGAAGCTTTCTTT. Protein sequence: CASAWRGENTEAFF.

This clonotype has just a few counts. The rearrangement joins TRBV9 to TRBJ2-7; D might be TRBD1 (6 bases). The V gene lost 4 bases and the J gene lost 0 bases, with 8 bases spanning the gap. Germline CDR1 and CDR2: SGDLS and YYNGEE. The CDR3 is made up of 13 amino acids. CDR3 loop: CASSRDNSYEQYF. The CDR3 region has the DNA TGTGCCAGCAGCCGGGACAACTCCTACGAGCAGTACTTC. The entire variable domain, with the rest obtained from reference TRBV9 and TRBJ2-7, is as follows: DSGVTQTPKHLITATGQRVTLRCSPRSGDLSVYWYQQSLDQGLQFLIQYYNGEERAKGNILERFSAQQFPDLHSELNLSSLELGDSALYFCASSRDNSYEQYFGPGTRLTVT.

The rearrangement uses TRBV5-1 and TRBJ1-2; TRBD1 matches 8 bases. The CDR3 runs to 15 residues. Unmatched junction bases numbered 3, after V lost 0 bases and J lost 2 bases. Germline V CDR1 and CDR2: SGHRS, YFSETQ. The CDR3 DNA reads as TGCGCCAGCAGCTTGGTACAGGGGGTAAACTATGGCTACACCTTC. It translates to CASSLVQGVNYGYTF.

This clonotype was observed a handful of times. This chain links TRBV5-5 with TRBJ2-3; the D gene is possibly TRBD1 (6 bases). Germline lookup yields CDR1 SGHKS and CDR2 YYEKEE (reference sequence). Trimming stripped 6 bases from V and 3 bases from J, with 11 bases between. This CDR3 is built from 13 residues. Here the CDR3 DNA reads TGTGCCAGCACCATGAGGGGGACAGATACGCAGTATTTT. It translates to CASTMRGTDTQYF.

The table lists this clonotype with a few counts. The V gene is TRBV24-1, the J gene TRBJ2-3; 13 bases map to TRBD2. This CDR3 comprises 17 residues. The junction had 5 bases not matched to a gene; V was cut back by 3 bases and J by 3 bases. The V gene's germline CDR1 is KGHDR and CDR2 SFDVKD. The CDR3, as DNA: TGTGCCACCAGTGATGCGACTAGCGGGAGGTCGACAGATACGCAGTATTTT. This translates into CATSDATSGRSTDTQYF.

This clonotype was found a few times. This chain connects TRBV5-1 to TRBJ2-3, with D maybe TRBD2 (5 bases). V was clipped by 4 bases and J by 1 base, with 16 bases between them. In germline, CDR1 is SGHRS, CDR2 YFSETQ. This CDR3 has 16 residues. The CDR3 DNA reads TGCGCCAGCAGCACCCGGACGGCGGGCGGCACAGATACGCAGTATTTT. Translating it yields CASSTRTAGGTDTQYF.

CDR3 nucleotides: TGTGCCAGCACTACTAGCGTACAAAGGTCGTCCTACAATGAGCAGTTCTTC. It yields the protein CASTTSVQRSSYNEQFF. The rearrangement uses TRBV12-3 or TRBV12-4 and TRBJ2-1; 7 bases fit TRBD2. The CDR3 length is 17 residues. Trimming took 7 bases from V and 1 from J; bases not matched to a gene: 13.

The CDR3 nucleotides are TGTGCCAGCAGGACTAGCAGGAGCTCCTACGAGCAGTACGTC. It translates to CASRTSRSSYEQYV. The chain uses TRBV28 and TRBJ2-7; 7 bases are shared with TRBD2. J gave up 0 bases and V 6 bases, and 5 bases lay outside the gene matches. The CDR3 has 14 amino acids. Germline V lookup: CDR1 MDHEN, CDR2 SYDVKM.